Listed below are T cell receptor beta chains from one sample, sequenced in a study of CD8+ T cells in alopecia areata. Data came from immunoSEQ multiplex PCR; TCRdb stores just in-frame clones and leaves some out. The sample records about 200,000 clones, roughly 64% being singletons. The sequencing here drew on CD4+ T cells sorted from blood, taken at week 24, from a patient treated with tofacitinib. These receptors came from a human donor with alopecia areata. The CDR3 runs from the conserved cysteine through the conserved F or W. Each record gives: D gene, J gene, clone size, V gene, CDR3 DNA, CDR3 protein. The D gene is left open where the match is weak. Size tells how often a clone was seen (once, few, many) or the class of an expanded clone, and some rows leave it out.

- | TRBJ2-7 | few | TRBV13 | TGTGCCAGCAGCAACTCCTACGAGCAGTACTTC | CASSNSYEQYF
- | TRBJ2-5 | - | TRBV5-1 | TGCGCCAGCAGACTCCGCACAGGGCAAGAGACCCAGTACTTC | CASRLRTGQETQYF
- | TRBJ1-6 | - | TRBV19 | TGTGCCAGTAGTAAAGGGTACAATTCACCCCTCCACTTT | CASSKGYNSPLHF
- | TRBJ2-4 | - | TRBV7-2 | TGTGCCAGCAGCCCCGGACAGCTACTAGCCAAAAACATTCAGTACTTC | CASSPGQLLAKNIQYF
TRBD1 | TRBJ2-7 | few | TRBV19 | TGTGCCAGTAGTAGGACAGGCACCTGGGAGCAGTACTTC | CASSRTGTWEQYF
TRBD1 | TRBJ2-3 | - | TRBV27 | TGTGCCAGCAGTTTACTCTGGTTGGGACAGGGAAGCACAGATACGCAGTATTTT | CASSLLWLGQGSTDTQYF
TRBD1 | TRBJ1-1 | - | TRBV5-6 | TGTGCCAGCAGTTCGACAGGGTCGCGCACTGAAGCTTTCTTT | CASSSTGSRTEAFF
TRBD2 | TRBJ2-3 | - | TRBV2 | TGTGCCAGCTCTACTGGACTAGCGGCCCGCACAGATACGCAGTATTTT | CASSTGLAARTDTQYF
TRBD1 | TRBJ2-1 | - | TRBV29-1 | TGCAGCTCCAGACAGGGGTTTTACGATGAGCAGTTCTTC | CSSRQGFYDEQFF
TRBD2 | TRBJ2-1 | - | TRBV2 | TGTGCCAGCAGTGAAGCGGGCGGGAGGGCTCATGAGCAGTTCTTC | CASSEAGGRAHEQFF
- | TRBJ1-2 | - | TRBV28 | TGTGCCAGCAGAGGGGGAGGGGACGGCTACACCTTC | CASRGGGDGYTF
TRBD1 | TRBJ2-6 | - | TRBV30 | TGTGCCTGGGGTAGGACAGGGTCCTCTGGGGCCAACGTCCTGACTTTC | CAWGRTGSSGANVLTF
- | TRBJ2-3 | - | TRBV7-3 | TGTGCCACCGCACGGAGCCGGGGGAGCACAGATACGCAGTATTTT | CATARSRGSTDTQYF
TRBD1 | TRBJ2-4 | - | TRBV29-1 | TGCAGCGCCGTACAGGGGGCCAAAAACATTCAGTACTTC | CSAVQGAKNIQYF
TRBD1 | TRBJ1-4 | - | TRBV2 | TGTGCCAGCAGTGAAGGTGACAGGGATAATGAAAAACTGTTTTTT | CASSEGDRDNEKLFF
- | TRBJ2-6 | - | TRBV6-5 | TGTGCCAGCAGTTACCGGGGGACTGGGGCCAACGTCCTGACTTTC | CASSYRGTGANVLTF
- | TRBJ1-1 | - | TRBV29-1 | TGCACCGGGGGGGAGGAGCGAACTGAAGCTTTCTTT | CTGGEERTEAFF
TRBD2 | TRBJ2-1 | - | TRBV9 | TGTGCCAGCAGCGTTCTAGCGGGCTCCTACAATGAGCAGTTCTTC | CASSVLAGSYNEQFF
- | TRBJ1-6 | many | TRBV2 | TGTGCCAGCACAGGATCCAGGGGATCACCCCTCCACTTT | CASTGSRGSPLHF
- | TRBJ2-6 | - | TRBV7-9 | TGTGCCAGCAGCTTCACAGGGCTGAGCGCCAACGTCCTGACTTTC | CASSFTGLSANVLTF
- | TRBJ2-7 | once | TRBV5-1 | TGCGCCAGCAGCCCCCGACTAGAATTTTACGAGCAGTACTTC | CASSPRLEFYEQYF
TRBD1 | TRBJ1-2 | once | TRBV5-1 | TGCGCCAGCAGCTTGGAAGGACAGGGGGCACGTGGCTACACCTTC | CASSLEGQGARGYTF
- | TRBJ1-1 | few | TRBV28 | TGTGCCAGCAGTCTTAGTCAGGGGGCTTTCTTT | CASSLSQGAFF
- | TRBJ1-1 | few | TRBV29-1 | TGCAGCGTTGAAGCTAACACCGACCGCAGCGGAGAAGCTTTCTTT | CSVEANTDRSGEAFF
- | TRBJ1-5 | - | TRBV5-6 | TGTGCCAGCAGCTACAAGGGGCCATGGAGCAGCCAGCCCCAGCATTTT | CASSYKGPWSSQPQHF
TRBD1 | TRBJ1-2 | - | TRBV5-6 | TGTGCCAGCAGCCTGGGACAGCTTTCCTACTATGGCTACACCTTC | CASSLGQLSYYGYTF
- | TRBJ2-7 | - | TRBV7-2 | TGTGCCAGCAGCTTAGCGTCAGGGCTGGGGAGGGAGCAGTACTTC | CASSLASGLGREQYF
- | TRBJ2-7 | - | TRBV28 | TGTGCCAGCAGTTTATCGGGCAGGGGTCGGGACGAGCAGTACTTC | CASSLSGRGRDEQYF
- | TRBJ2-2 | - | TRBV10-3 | TGTGCCATCACCGAAGGTTACCGGGGCACCGGGGAGCTGTTTTTT | CAITEGYRGTGELFF
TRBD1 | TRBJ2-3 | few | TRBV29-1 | TGCAGCGTTGAATTTGGGACAGGGGGCTTCACAGATACGCAGTATTTT | CSVEFGTGGFTDTQYF
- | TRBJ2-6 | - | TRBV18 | TGTGCCAGCTCACCACCCGCCGGGGCCAACGTCCTGACTTTC | CASSPPAGANVLTF
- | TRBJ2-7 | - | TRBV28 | TGTGCCAGCAGTTACCCCGGGTTCCAGGAGCAGTACTTC | CASSYPGFQEQYF
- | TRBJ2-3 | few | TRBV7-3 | TGTGCCAGCAGCCTCTCCACAGATACGCAGTATTTT | CASSLSTDTQYF
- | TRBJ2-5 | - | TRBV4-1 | TGCGCCAGCAGCCATTCGCCCCGGGACTTTCAAGAGACCCAGTACTTC | CASSHSPRDFQETQYF
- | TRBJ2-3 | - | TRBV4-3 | TGCGCCAGCAGCCAAGAAACCCCAGATACGCAGTATTTT | CASSQETPDTQYF
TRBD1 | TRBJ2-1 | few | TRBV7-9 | TGTGCCAGCAGCTTCGGACAGGGTGGGAACAATGAGCAGTTCTTC | CASSFGQGGNNEQFF
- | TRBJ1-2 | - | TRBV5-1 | TGCGCCAGCAGCTTGGGGGAGCCGAACTATGGCTACACCTTC | CASSLGEPNYGYTF
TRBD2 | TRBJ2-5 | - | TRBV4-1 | TGCGCCAGCAGCCAGGGCAGTAGCGGGGGACTGCGGGAGACCCAGTACTTC | CASSQGSSGGLRETQYF
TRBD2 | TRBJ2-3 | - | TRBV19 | TGTGCCAGTAGTTCCGCGGGACTAGCGGGACTAGATACGCAGTATTTT | CASSSAGLAGLDTQYF
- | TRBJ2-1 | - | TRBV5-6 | TGTGCCAGCAGCTTGGAAGGGGACTCCGCCTACAATGAGCAGTTCTTC | CASSLEGDSAYNEQFF
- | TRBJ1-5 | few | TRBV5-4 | TGTGCCAGCAGCTTGGGCGGGGGGCGAAGCAATCAGCCCCAGCATTTT | CASSLGGGRSNQPQHF
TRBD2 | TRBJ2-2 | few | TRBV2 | TGTGCCAGCAGGGCTAGCGGGAGCACCGGGGAGCTGTTTTTT | CASRASGSTGELFF